This T cell receptor (beta chain) was identified during a study of identical twins. TCRdb reprocessed the 5' RACE reads via MiXCR and lists one record per CDR3 protein. Here the sample spans 450,000 or so distinct CDR3 sequences, approximately 14% being singletons. V dropped 5 bases and J dropped 2 bases, with 7 bases sitting between them. The CDR3 runs to 13 residues. CDR1 is MNHEY, CDR2 SMNVEV, per germline (reference sequence). The same data also contributed to another study, on yellow fever vaccine responses in identical twins. As that study records: A vaccine T cell response that seemed partly convergent and partly personalized was reported in twins.

Specimen: CD4+ T cells sorted from blood. The sequence derives from a woman under 30 in good health. The chain employs TRBV27 and TRBJ2-4; D unclear. CDR3 in amino acids: CASSPTPKNIQYF. In DNA form, the CDR3 reads TGTGCCAGCAGTCCCACTCCCAAAAACATTCAGTACTTC.